This is a list of T cell receptor beta chains from one sample in a study of identical twins. A single record per CDR3 protein comes from TCRdb applying MiXCR to the 5' RACE reads. The table shows approximately 500,000 distinct CDR3 sequences, with roughly 24% occurring only once. This same sample was also taken into another study, of T cells expressing NK-cell markers.

Sequences were obtained from CD4+ T cells sorted from blood. The receptors come from a woman younger than 30 in good health. The CDR3 runs from the conserved cysteine through the conserved F or W. D genes are given only for firm matches. Only some rows state a clone size, as once, few, many or a class for expanded clones.

cdr3_aa cdr3_nt v_call clone_size d_call j_call
CSPRTGGRNSDTQYF TGCAGTCCCCGAACTGGCGGGAGAAACTCAGATACGCAGTATTTT TRBV20-1 few TRBD2 TRBJ2-3
CASSVSGREDEQYF TGTGCCAGCAGCGTTAGCGGGAGGGAAGACGAGCAGTACTTC TRBV9 - TRBD2 TRBJ2-7
CSANRLAGTLYNEQFF TGCAGTGCTAATCGACTAGCGGGGACCCTATACAATGAGCAGTTCTTC TRBV20-1 - TRBD2 TRBJ2-1
CASTLTGGAGNTEAFF TGCGCCAGCACCTTGACAGGGGGCGCGGGGAACACTGAAGCTTTCTTT TRBV5-1 few TRBD1 TRBJ1-1
CASSPGQGKAFF TGTGCCAGCAGCCCTGGACAGGGAAAGGCTTTCTTT TRBV6-5 few TRBD1 TRBJ1-1
CASSYQTGSYEQYF TGTGCCAGCAGTTACCAGACAGGGAGCTACGAGCAGTACTTC TRBV6-5 - TRBD1 TRBJ2-7
CASTKGRSDTQYF TGTGCCAGCACCAAGGGACGGTCAGATACGCAGTATTTT TRBV6-1 - - TRBJ2-3
CASSSLLAGATSGELFF TGTGCCAGCAGTTCCCTCCTAGCGGGGGCCACCAGCGGGGAGCTGTTTTTT TRBV12-3/TRBV12-4 once TRBD2 TRBJ2-2
CSARSSVLYNEQFF TGCAGTGCTAGATCTAGCGTGCTCTACAATGAGCAGTTCTTC TRBV20-1 - - TRBJ2-1
CASSQVYSEAFF TGTGCCAGCAGCCAAGTTTACTCTGAAGCTTTCTTT TRBV3-1 - - TRBJ1-1
CAWSFRGEQFF TGTGCCTGGAGCTTTAGGGGTGAGCAGTTCTTC TRBV30 - - TRBJ2-1
CASSLAQSYEQYF TGCGCCAGCAGCTTGGCCCAGAGTTACGAGCAGTACTTC TRBV5-1 many - TRBJ2-7
CSARGAPYQPQHF TGCAGTGCTAGAGGGGCCCCCTATCAGCCCCAGCATTTT TRBV20-1 - - TRBJ1-5
CASSSDRYQETQYF TGCGCCAGCAGCAGCGACAGGTACCAAGAGACCCAGTACTTC TRBV5-1 few - TRBJ2-5
CASSVNPGTSGNEQFF TGTGCCAGCAGCGTAAATCCCGGGACTAGCGGCAATGAGCAGTTCTTC TRBV11-2 - TRBD2 TRBJ2-1
CASSERREQFF TGTGCCAGCAGTGAACGGCGAGAGCAGTTCTTC TRBV2 few - TRBJ2-1
CAPGTRWGTDTQYF TGTGCCCCGGGGACTAGATGGGGGACAGATACGCAGTATTTT TRBV24-1 - TRBD2 TRBJ2-3
CASSQTGGEANEQFF TGTGCCAGCAGCCAGACGGGCGGGGAGGCAAATGAGCAGTTCTTC TRBV3-1 once - TRBJ2-1
CSARGGTGHGNTIYF TGCAGTGCTAGAGGGGGGACAGGGCACGGAAACACCATATATTTT TRBV20-1 - TRBD1 TRBJ1-3
CASSWDRGETQYF TGTGCCAGCAGTTGGGACAGGGGAGAGACCCAGTACTTC TRBV5-6 - TRBD1 TRBJ2-5
CASSLQRNEQYF TGCGCCAGCAGCTTGCAGCGGAACGAGCAGTACTTC TRBV5-1 few - TRBJ2-7
CAIGGSSGLSTDTQYF TGTGCCATTGGGGGGTCTAGCGGACTAAGCACAGATACGCAGTATTTT TRBV10-3 - TRBD2 TRBJ2-3
CASSQPRSTFF TGTGCCAGCAGCCAACCTCGTTCCACCTTCTTT TRBV12-3/TRBV12-4 many - TRBJ1-1
CASSQKDRFKNIQYF TGTGCCAGCAGTCAGAAAGACAGGTTTAAAAACATTCAGTACTTC TRBV28 few - TRBJ2-4
CASSLTLAGYLETQYF TGTGCCAGCAGCTTAACTCTAGCGGGATATCTGGAGACCCAGTACTTC TRBV11-2 few TRBD2 TRBJ2-5
CASSKALWTANTGELFF TGTGCCAGCAGCAAAGCGCTTTGGACAGCGAACACCGGGGAGCTGTTTTTT TRBV21-1 - - TRBJ2-2
CASSQDRSYEQYF TGTGCCAGCAGCCAGGACAGATCCTACGAGCAGTACTTC TRBV3-1 few - TRBJ2-7
CASSLVPPGEQYF TGTGCCAGCAGTTTAGTGCCGCCGGGGGAGCAGTACTTC TRBV12-3/TRBV12-4 - - TRBJ2-7
CASSRAGGNTIYF TGTGCCAGCAGTCGCGCGGGAGGAAACACCATATATTTT TRBV6-1 few - TRBJ1-3
CASSPALAGDGTQYF TGTGCCAGCAGCCCAGCTCTAGCGGGAGACGGTACGCAGTATTTT TRBV11-2 few TRBD2 TRBJ2-3
CASSLLDREETQYF TGCGCCAGCAGCTTGCTGGACAGGGAGGAGACCCAGTACTTC TRBV5-1 - TRBD1 TRBJ2-5
CASSTGGQETQYF TGTGCCAGCAGCACCGGGGGACAAGAGACCCAGTACTTC TRBV6-1 - - TRBJ2-5
CASSQKSGIYGYTF TGTGCCAGCAGCCAAAAATCCGGGATCTATGGCTACACCTTC TRBV9 - - TRBJ1-2
CSVVSRYTGHEAFF TGCAGCGTCGTGTCAAGGTACACAGGGCACGAAGCTTTCTTT TRBV29-1 few - TRBJ1-1
CASSTRSGARNSPLHF TGTGCCAGCAGTACCCGGAGTGGGGCGAGGAATTCACCCCTCCACTTT TRBV2 many - TRBJ1-6
CSATASGGYNEQFF TGCAGTGCAACTGCTAGCGGGGGCTACAATGAGCAGTTCTTC TRBV20-1 - TRBD2 TRBJ2-1
CSAEEGFATEAFF TGCAGTGCTGAAGAGGGTTTTGCCACTGAAGCTTTCTTT TRBV20-1 few - TRBJ1-1
CSARRDAEKLFF TGCAGTGCTAGAAGGGATGCTGAAAAACTGTTTTTT TRBV20-1 - - TRBJ1-4
CASSLTLDGEAFF TGTGCCAGCAGCTTAACGTTAGACGGTGAAGCTTTCTTT TRBV7-3 few - TRBJ1-1
CASSSGQGNYNSPLHF TGTGCCAGCAGCAGCGGACAGGGAAACTATAATTCACCCCTCCACTTT TRBV9 few TRBD1 TRBJ1-6
CASSTAEGAHTEAFF TGTGCCAGCAGCACCGCGGAGGGAGCGCACACTGAAGCTTTCTTT TRBV9 once - TRBJ1-1
CASSYSRRTWYF TGTGCCAGCAGTTATTCACGAAGAACGTGGTACTTC TRBV6-2/TRBV6-3 - - TRBJ2-7
CASSPRTGQGETQYF TGTGCCAGCTCACCACGGACAGGGCAAGGGGAGACCCAGTACTTC TRBV18 few TRBD1 TRBJ2-5
CASSQGQGADTQYF TGCGCCAGCAGCCAGGGACAGGGGGCAGATACGCAGTATTTT TRBV5-1 many TRBD1 TRBJ2-3
CASTGTQAYEQYF TGTGCCTCCACCGGGACACAAGCCTACGAGCAGTACTTC TRBV10-3 - - TRBJ2-7
CSASDRTAYGYTF TGCAGTGCTTCGGACAGAACCGCCTATGGCTACACCTTC TRBV20-1 - - TRBJ1-2
CASSYALAGGYQNIQYF TGTGCCAGCAGCTACGCACTAGCGGGAGGGTACCAAAACATTCAGTACTTC TRBV11-2 - TRBD2 TRBJ2-4
CSVFLAGVSTDTQYF TGCAGTGTCTTCCTAGCGGGAGTAAGCACAGATACGCAGTATTTT TRBV20-1 - TRBD2 TRBJ2-3
CSARDTVRPFTQYF TGCAGTGCTAGAGACACAGTCAGGCCGTTCACGCAGTATTTT TRBV20-1 - - TRBJ2-3
CSAGTVSYNEQFF TGCAGCGCCGGAACGGTGTCCTACAATGAGCAGTTCTTC TRBV29-1 many - TRBJ2-1
CASRDVGPGANVLTF TGCGCCAGCAGGGACGTTGGACCTGGGGCCAACGTCCTGACTTTC TRBV5-1 few - TRBJ2-6
CASSLERRDTQYF TGTGCCAGCAGTTTAGAGCGGAGAGATACGCAGTATTTT TRBV12-3/TRBV12-4 - - TRBJ2-3
CASRSFERSANTGELFF TGTGCCAGCAGATCCTTTGAGCGGAGCGCGAACACCGGGGAGCTGTTTTTT TRBV2 - - TRBJ2-2
CASTPDRAHSGANVLTF TGCGCCAGCACCCCAGACAGGGCGCATTCTGGGGCCAACGTCCTGACTTTC TRBV5-1 once TRBD1 TRBJ2-6